The clone carrying this T cell receptor (beta chain) has at least ten counts. Antigen: not known. The hyperthyroidism patients had all been newly diagnosed, and their disease duration was under 2 months. Their ages ranged from 18 to 65 years. The data originate from a study of T cells in Graves' hyperthyroidism and ophthalmopathy. Amplification of TCR beta CDR3 regions was performed using RNA transcripts as template. The primer set for the first-round RT-PCR of the TCR CDR3 was HTBI. TCRdb reprocessed the multiplex PCR reads via MiXCR and lists one record per CDR3 protein. The data show around 620,000 distinct CDR3 sequences, around 15% seen once. CDR1 is MNHNS and CDR2 is SASEGT in the germline V gene. V shed 7 bases and J 1 base; nucleotides not matched to a gene: 9. This CDR3 has 15 amino acids. Study results and caveats: Blood also showed most of the thyroid clonotypes that were expanded above 0.001.

The chain is built from TRBV6-1 and TRBJ1-1; 7 nucleotides line up with TRBD1. This receptor was identified in a woman aged 30 to 39 with Graves' hyperthyroidism. The sample taken for sequencing was blood. The CDR3 DNA reads as TGTGCCAGCATCCGGGACAGAAGAAAGAACACTGAAGCTTTCTTT. It encodes CASIRDRRKNTEAFF.